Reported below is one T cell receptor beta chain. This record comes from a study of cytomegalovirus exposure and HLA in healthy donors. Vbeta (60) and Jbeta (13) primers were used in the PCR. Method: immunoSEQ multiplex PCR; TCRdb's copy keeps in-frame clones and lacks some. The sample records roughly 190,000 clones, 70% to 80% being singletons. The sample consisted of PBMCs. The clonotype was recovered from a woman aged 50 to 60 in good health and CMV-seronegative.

CDR3 loop: CASSLGRASSYEQYF. The CDR3 DNA reads TGCGCCAGCAGCTTGGGCAGGGCGAGCTCCTACGAGCAGTACTTC. J is TRBJ2-5 and V is TRBV5-1; D is possibly TRBD1 (5 bases). The J call may be mistaken, given a closer DNA end match to TRBJ2-7. The CDR3 extends over 15 amino acids. Germline V gives CDR1 SGHRS, CDR2 YFSETQ.